Each of the 11 T cell receptor beta chains below was sequenced from the same sample in a study of cytomegalovirus exposure and HLA in healthy donors. Profiled with immunoSEQ multiplex PCR; TCRdb holds only in-frame clones, not every one. The data hold more than 85,000 clones, with around nine tenths observed a single time. Material for sequencing was PBMCs. These receptor sequences come from a woman younger than 35 in good health and CMV-seronegative.

The genes are TRBV4-2 and TRBJ1-1; TRBD1 matches at 7 bases. The germline CDR1 and CDR2 sequences are LGHNA and YNFKEQ. With 5 bases clipped from V and 3 bases from J, the junction kept 6 bases outside the gene matches. CDR3 length equals 14 residues. This CDR3 is CASSAPGQHTEAFF. The CDR3 DNA reads as TGTGCCAGCAGCGCACCGGGACAGCACACTGAAGCTTTCTTT.

The chain carries TRBV28 and TRBJ1-5, with 7 bases matching TRBD1. V trimming: 6 bases; J trimming: 5 bases; junction bases outside the gene matches: 7. The germline CDR1 and CDR2 sequences are MDHEN and SYDVKM. This CDR3 region has 14 residues. The CDR3 loop is CASSLDRVYQPQHF. CDR3 bases: TGTGCCAGCAGCTTAGACAGGGTCTATCAGCCCCAGCATTTT.

Comments on this clone: Other nucleotide sequences in the sample specify the same CDR3. The rearrangement links TRBV5-6 to TRBJ2-3, with 8 nucleotides matching TRBD1. The CDR3 has 14 amino acids. V trimming: 4 bases; J trimming: 1 base; junction bases outside the gene matches: 2. Germline V gene sequence: CDR1 SGHDT, CDR2 YYEEEE. The CDR3 DNA sequence: TGTGCCAGCAGCCCGACAGGGGGCACAGATACGCAGTATTTT. As protein: CASSPTGGTDTQYF.

This clone has just one count. V is TRBV28 and J is TRBJ2-2, with 9 nucleotides matching TRBD2. CDR3 size: 13 residues. V was clipped by 9 bases and J by 5 bases; unmatched bases: 4. Per the germline V gene, CDR1 is MDHEN and CDR2 is SYDVKM. In DNA form, the CDR3 reads TGTGCCAGTCAGACTAGCGGAACCGGGGAGCTGTTTTTT. Translating gives CASQTSGTGELFF.

The chain links TRBV6-1 to TRBJ2-7; 10 bases line up with TRBD2. Germline V lookup: CDR1 MNHNS, CDR2 SASEGT. The length of the CDR3 is 16 residues. With 0 bases clipped from V and 3 bases from J, the junction kept 5 bases outside the gene matches. CDR3: CASSEAGAGGNYEQYF. In nucleotides, the CDR3 is TGTGCCAGCAGTGAAGCGGGAGCGGGGGGGAACTACGAGCAGTACTTC.

In DNA form, the CDR3 reads TGTGCCAGCAGCATCTCAGGGGGTTATTATGGCTACACCTTC. It specifies CASSISGGYYGYTF. This sequence joins TRBV28 and TRBJ1-2, with TRBD1 matching 7 bases. The trim removed 6 bases at V and 5 bases at J, leaving 9 bases unmatched. The CDR3 is 14 residues long. Germline lookup yields CDR1 MDHEN and CDR2 SYDVKM.

The table lists this clone with a count of one. This chain links TRBV29-1 with TRBJ1-1; 8 bases line up with TRBD1. V gave up 7 bases and J gave up 3 bases; unmatched junction bases: 13. This CDR3 spans 15 amino acids. Germline-derived CDR1 and CDR2 are SQVTM and ANQGSEA. The CDR3 coding sequence is TGCAGCGGTAACCCAGGGGGCAGTGGGTACACTGAAGCTTTCTTT. Its translation is CSGNPGGSGYTEAFF.

The J gene is TRBJ1-1, the V gene TRBV6-1, with 7 nucleotides matching TRBD1. This CDR3 is 15 amino acids long. The ends lost 3 bases at V and 4 bases at J; junction bases unmatched: 8. The germline gives CDR1 MNHNS, CDR2 SASEGT. CDR3 DNA: TGTGCCAGCAGTGAGGGAACAGGGGCCCCCACTGAAGCTTTCTTT. This gives the protein CASSEGTGAPTEAFF.

This clone was counted a single time. The V and J genes are TRBV11-2 and TRBJ2-7; no definite D call. The CDR3 runs to 11 residues. V shed 7 bases and J shed 7 bases, with 11 bases lying between them. Per germline, CDR1 SGHAT and CDR2 FQNNGV. The CDR3 bases are TGTGCCAGCACCGTTGGCCCGGAGCAGTACTTC. The encoded protein is CASTVGPEQYF.

This clone was recorded only once. The chain couples TRBV28 to TRBJ1-1, with D perhaps TRBD1 (5 bases). V was clipped by 7 bases and J by 2 bases, with 17 bases between them. The CDR3 loop spans 15 amino acids. From germline, CDR1 is MDHEN and CDR2 SYDVKM. This CDR3 reads CASNGAAGANTEAFF. The CDR3 region has the DNA TGTGCCAGCAATGGGGCTGCCGGAGCCAACACTGAAGCTTTCTTT.

V usage is TRBV4-3 and J usage is TRBJ2-1, with D possibly being TRBD2 (5 bases). The CDR3 is made up of 18 amino acids. Trimming took 0 bases from V and 5 from J, leaving 20 bases between them. Germline V CDR1 and CDR2: LGHNA, YSLEER. The CDR3 DNA reads as TGCGCCAGCAGCCAAGAACCCCAGTCTGTGAGGGAGAACAATGAGCAGTTCTTC. Its protein is CASSQEPQSVRENNEQFF.